This entry is about one T cell receptor (beta chain). Its target is not known. The repertoire was sequenced with immunoSEQ multiplex PCR; TCRdb's copy has only in-frame clones and lacks some. The table lists over 60,000 clones, 95% to 98% of them singletons. The record originates from a study of Tregs in tolerant kidney transplant recipients. Findings and limits, study-wide: Few patients were studied, so findings need validation in larger groups. No direct test of biological reproducibility was done here.

The CDR3 contains 16 residues. Per the germline V gene, CDR1 is SGHAT and CDR2 is FQNNGV. V shed 1 base and J shed 4 bases, with 14 bases lying between them. The source was CD4+ T cells from blood, collected before the transplant. V gene TRBV11-2 combines with J gene TRBJ2-1, with TRBD2 as a possible D gene (6 bases). The TCR was taken from a human donor who received a combined kidney and bone marrow transplant. CDR3 region: CASSLVRDSSYNEQFF. The CDR3 nucleotides read TGTGCCAGCAGCTTAGTAAGGGACTCATCTTACAATGAGCAGTTCTTC.